Presented here are 26 T cell receptor beta chains from one specimen sequenced in a study of regulatory T cells in long-lasting Graves disease. Assembly of TCR beta libraries relied on iRepertoire HTBI primers together with Arm-PCR of CDR3 regions. MiXCR, applied by TCRdb to the multiplex PCR reads, yields one record per CDR3 protein. In the table there are about 470,000 distinct CDR3 sequences, around a fifth of which are singletons. Time point specified: persistent/refractory GD, antithyroid drugs over 5 years with positive TRAb. The TCR library used RNA extracted from PBMCs. Sequences were derived from peripheral blood mononuclear cells (PBMCs), sampled when the disease was refractory, from a patient treated with antithyroid drugs. The receptors were gathered from a female donor with Graves disease.

This clonotype was counted many times. The chain carries TRBV10-3 and TRBJ2-7; D is possibly TRBD2 (6 bases). The V end was cut by 10 bases, the J end by 1 base, with 23 bases between. CDR3 length: 16 residues. Germline V gives CDR1 ENHRY, CDR2 SYGVKD. The CDR3 loop is CATSLITGVWSYEQYF. CDR3 DNA: TGTGCCACGAGTCTCATAACGGGAGTCTGGTCCTACGAGCAGTACTTC.

There are many counts of this clonotype. The chain couples TRBV28 to TRBJ2-7; D is undetermined. The CDR3 loop spans 12 amino acids. With 11 bases removed from V and 0 bases from J, the gap between germline ends came to 11 bases. Germline CDR1 reads MDHEN; CDR2 reads SYDVKM. CDR3 coding DNA: TGTGCCGCCGCCGAGTCCTCCTACGAGCAGTACTTC. Residues: CAAAESSYEQYF.

The chain couples TRBV5-5 to TRBJ2-2; TRBD1 is a possible D gene (6 bases). CDR1 SGHKS and CDR2 YYEKEE come from the germline V gene (reference sequence). V was trimmed by 0 bases and J by 3 bases, leaving 15 bases between them. The CDR3 spans 17 residues. The chain's CDR3 is CASSLETSGVYTGELFF. CDR3 DNA sequence: TGTGCCAGCAGCTTGGAGACGTCAGGGGTTTACACCGGGGAGCTGTTTTTT.

The rearrangement joins TRBV11-3 to TRBJ2-5, with TRBD2 matching 11 bases. V trimming: 4 bases; J trimming: 5 bases; junction bases outside the gene matches: 9. The germline V gene encodes CDR1 SGHNT and CDR2 YENEEA. The CDR3 is 16 residues long. DNA of the CDR3: TGTGCCAGCAGCTCGTTAGCGGGAGGGCCGGAGGAGACCCAGTACTTC. It encodes CASSSLAGGPEETQYF.

This clonotype was seen repeatedly, ten times or more. V usage is TRBV20-1 and J usage is TRBJ1-6; 8 nucleotides align to TRBD1. Per the germline V gene, CDR1 is DFQATT and CDR2 is SNEGSKA (reference sequence). J gave up 8 bases and V 2 bases, and 5 bases lay outside the gene matches. There are 14 residues in the CDR3. In nucleotides, the CDR3 is TGCAGTGCTAGAACAGACAGGGGTTATTCACCCCTCCACTTT. Translation: CSARTDRGYSPLHF.

This clonotype was observed a handful of times. The chain has TRBV6-1 and TRBJ2-7, with 10 bases aligning to TRBD1. The length of the CDR3 is 15 residues. Germline V gene sequence: CDR1 MNHNS, CDR2 SASEGT. The V gene end was trimmed by 7 bases and the J gene end by 1 base; junction bases not matched to a gene: 7. DNA for the CDR3: TGTGCCAGCACCACGGGGACAGGGGCGTCCTACGAGCAGTACTTC. Translated, it gives CASTTGTGASYEQYF.

This clonotype has a handful of counts. The chain is built from TRBV27 and TRBJ1-1; D not certain. V shed 7 bases and J shed 11 bases, with 14 bases lying between them. Germline CDR1 MNHEY, CDR2 SMNVEV (reference sequence). The CDR3 totals 11 residues. CDR3 sequence (DNA): TGTGCCAGCATCCAACAGCGTCGTGCTTTCTTT. Residues: CASIQQRRAFF.

The sample holds many counts of this clonotype. This chain joins TRBV2 and TRBJ2-5; 7 bases line up with TRBD2. Germline assignment: CDR1 SNHLY and CDR2 FYNNEI. CDR3 length: 13 amino acids. V was clipped by 6 bases and J by 2 bases; unmatched bases: 3. The CDR3 is CASRPGLQETQYF. CDR3 sequence (DNA): TGTGCCAGCAGGCCGGGACTACAAGAGACCCAGTACTTC.

This clonotype was counted many times. This rearrangement joins TRBV10-3 to TRBJ1-4; 9 bases align to TRBD1. This CDR3 has 14 residues. Germline V gene sequence: CDR1 ENHRY, CDR2 SYGVKD. The J segment lost 7 bases and the V segment lost 3 bases, leaving 3 bases of the junction unmatched. DNA of the CDR3: TGTGCCATCAGTGAAACAGGGGGCGTTGAAAAACTGTTTTTT. Translating gives CAISETGGVEKLFF.

Ten or more counts support this clonotype. The chain employs TRBV6-5 and TRBJ1-2; D gene uncertain. This CDR3 is built from 13 residues. The germline CDR1 and CDR2 sequences are MNHEY and SVGAGI. Trimming took 2 bases from V and 1 from J, leaving 5 bases between them. The CDR3: CASSYGNNYGYTF. The CDR3 nucleotides read TGTGCCAGCAGTTACGGGAATAACTATGGCTACACCTTC.

Note on this clonotype: A far larger clone differs by one base, so this is likely a read error. The chain is built from TRBV28 and TRBJ2-1; D is unresolved. Germline loops: CDR1 MDHEN, CDR2 SYDVKM. This CDR3 spans 12 amino acids. Between the trimmed V and J ends, which lost 4 bases and 10 bases, there was a span of 11 bases. CDR3 amino acids: CASSSPSYEQFF. The CDR3 DNA is TGTGCCAGCAGTTCTCCCAGCTACGAGCAGTTCTTC.

This clonotype was found many times. The rearrangement joins TRBV6-1 to TRBJ2-5; TRBD1 matches at 7 bases. This CDR3 comprises 14 residues. Per the germline V gene, CDR1 is MNHNS and CDR2 is SASEGT. The V and J ends lost 5 bases and 5 bases, in that order; junction bases with no gene match: 8. The DNA of the CDR3 is TGTGCCAGCAGTCGGGACAGAACGGTGGAGACCCAGTACTTC. It specifies CASSRDRTVETQYF.

This clonotype was counted at least ten times. The rearrangement uses TRBV6-2 or TRBV6-3 and TRBJ1-1; D ambiguous. The germline gives CDR1 MNHEY, CDR2 SVGEGT. V was cut by 6 bases and J by 2 bases, with 16 bases left in between. This CDR3 has 15 residues. Written as DNA, the CDR3 is TGTGCCAGCAGCTACCCGACATCTCCCAACACTGAAGCTTTCTTT. Protein product: CASSYPTSPNTEAFF.

The CDR3 region has the DNA TGTGCCAGCAGCGTAGGGGGAAACTACGAGCAGTACTTC. Translated, it gives CASSVGGNYEQYF. The chain uses TRBV9 and TRBJ2-7; no reliable D call. The V end was cut by 0 bases, the J end by 3 bases, with 7 bases between. CDR1 is SGDLS, CDR2 YYNGEE, per germline. This CDR3 region has 13 residues.

With regard to this clonotype: A much larger clone sits a single nucleotide away, making a read error possible. This sequence joins TRBV6-5 and TRBJ2-5; D possibly corresponds to TRBD2 (6 bases). The CDR3 contains 14 residues. Germline CDR1 is MNHEY and CDR2 is SVGAGI. The V end lost 0 bases, the J end lost 7 bases, and 12 bases lay between the germline ends. The CDR3 protein is CASSYSTGAGTQYF. CDR3 sequence (DNA): TGTGCCAGCAGTTACTCGACGGGAGCGGGGACCCAGTACTTC.

This clonotype showed up many times. The chain uses TRBV11-2 and TRBJ2-2; 7 positions match TRBD1. V gave up 1 base and J gave up 0 bases; unmatched junction bases: 8. Germline CDR1 and CDR2: SGHAT and FQNNGV. There are 18 residues in the CDR3. The CDR3 DNA sequence: TGTGCCAGCAGCTTAGGGGACAGACTCCTGCCGAACACCGGGGAGCTGTTTTTT. Protein: CASSLGDRLLPNTGELFF.

The chain links TRBV12-3 or TRBV12-4 to TRBJ2-1, with 8 nucleotides matching TRBD2. The CDR3 has 15 residues. Germline trimming cut 8 bases from V and 5 bases from J; bases unmatched to any gene: 11. CDR3 protein: CASGGETAGDNEQFF. The CDR3 coding sequence is TGTGCCAGCGGAGGCGAAACAGCGGGGGACAATGAGCAGTTCTTC.

This sequence joins TRBV6-1 and TRBJ1-4; TRBD1 might be the D (5 bases). Germline loops: CDR1 MNHNS, CDR2 SASEGT. The CDR3 length is 18 residues. Between the trimmed V and J ends, which lost 6 bases and 0 bases, there was a span of 20 bases. For the CDR3, the DNA is TGTGCCAGCAGCCAAACAGGAGACTTAAAATCAACTAATGAAAAACTGTTTTTT. Residues: CASSQTGDLKSTNEKLFF.

This clonotype has at least ten counts. The chain joins TRBV28 to TRBJ2-5; 7 positions agree with TRBD2. This CDR3 has 13 amino acids. Germline V gene data show CDR1 as MDHEN and CDR2 as SYDVKM. The V gene end was trimmed by 2 bases and the J gene end by 8 bases; junction bases not matched to a gene: 5. CDR3 sequence reads: CASSLGGGGTQYF. In nucleotides, the CDR3 is TGTGCCAGCAGTTTAGGGGGGGGTGGCACCCAGTACTTC. Based on the CDR3 plus reference TRBV28 and TRBJ2-5, the full variable domain is DVKVTQSSRYLVKRTGEKVFLECVQDMDHENMFWYRQDPGLGLRLIYFSYDVKMKEKGDIPEGYSVSREKKERFSLILESASTNQTSMYLCASSLGGGGTQYFGPGTRLLVL.

Many counts were recorded for this clonotype. The chain couples TRBV28 to TRBJ1-5; D not certain. Per the germline V gene, CDR1 is MDHEN and CDR2 is SYDVKM. V was pared by 8 bases and J by 0 bases, with 11 bases between. The CDR3 has 14 residues. The CDR3: CASEGGSSNQPQHF. DNA for the CDR3: TGTGCCAGCGAGGGAGGCAGTAGCAATCAGCCCCAGCATTTT. Based on the CDR3 plus reference TRBV28 and TRBJ1-5, the full variable domain is DVKVTQSSRYLVKRTGEKVFLECVQDMDHENMFWYRQDPGLGLRLIYFSYDVKMKEKGDIPEGYSVSREKKERFSLILESASTNQTSMYLCASEGGSSNQPQHFGDGTRLSIL.

This clonotype was detected only a few times. The rearrangement uses TRBV6-1 and TRBJ1-1; D uncertain. Trimming left V 6 bases short and J 3 bases short, with 11 bases between. The V gene's germline CDR1 is MNHNS and CDR2 SASEGT. CDR3 length: 13 amino acids. This chain's CDR3 is CASRELGDTEAFF. The DNA for the CDR3 is TGTGCCAGCAGAGAGCTCGGTGACACTGAAGCTTTCTTT.

Many counts were recorded for this clonotype. The chain recombines TRBV28 with TRBJ2-5; D could derive from TRBD1 or TRBD2 (7 bases each). Trimming took 6 bases from V and 5 from J, leaving 16 bases between them. The germline gives CDR1 MDHEN, CDR2 SYDVKM. The CDR3 contains 14 residues. The CDR3 sequence: CASRLGGGQETQYF. The CDR3 coding sequence is TGTGCCAGCAGACTGGGAGGGGGCCAGGAGACCCAGTACTTC. The entire variable domain, with the rest obtained from reference TRBV28 and TRBJ2-5, is as follows: DVKVTQSSRYLVKRTGEKVFLECVQDMDHENMFWYRQDPGLGLRLIYFSYDVKMKEKGDIPEGYSVSREKKERFSLILESASTNQTSMYLCASRLGGGQETQYFGPGTRLLVL.

The chain couples TRBV3-1 to TRBJ1-1; 12 bases fit TRBD1. The V gene's germline CDR1 is LGHDT and CDR2 YNNKEL (reference sequence). The trim removed 9 bases at V and 10 bases at J, leaving 15 bases unmatched. This CDR3 is built from 15 residues. The chain's CDR3 is CASTGQGAFASIAFF. As DNA, the CDR3 is TGTGCCAGTACGGGACAGGGGGCTTTCGCGTCGATAGCTTTCTTT.

The sample holds a few counts of this clonotype. This chain joins TRBV12-5 and TRBJ1-2; D is unclear. V dropped 5 bases and J dropped 4 bases, with 14 bases sitting between them. This CDR3 contains 14 residues. Germline loops: CDR1 LGHNT, CDR2 FRNRAP. The CDR3, as DNA: TGTGCTAGTGGTGTGTTGGAGGCCCGCTATGGCTACACCTTC. It specifies CASGVLEARYGYTF.

This clonotype has ten or more counts. The J gene is TRBJ2-7, the V gene TRBV12-3 or TRBV12-4, with D perhaps assigned TRBD1 or TRBD2 (5 bases each). The CDR3 runs 14 residues. V gave up 6 bases and J gave up 5 bases, with 17 bases separating them. CDR3 in DNA: TGTGCCAGCAGACCAGGGACCGCTCCTGACGAGCAGTACTTC. Protein product: CASRPGTAPDEQYF.

This clonotype was picked up many times. The V and J genes are TRBV28 and TRBJ2-7; D call uncertain. Germline V gives CDR1 MDHEN, CDR2 SYDVKM. The CDR3 consists of 11 residues. Between the trimmed V and J ends, which lost 5 bases and 7 bases, there was a span of 9 bases. The chain's CDR3 is CASSRPGEQYF. The CDR3 nucleotides are TGTGCCAGCAGTCGACCAGGAGAGCAGTACTTC. Full variable domain (rest looked up from reference TRBV28 and TRBJ2-7): DVKVTQSSRYLVKRTGEKVFLECVQDMDHENMFWYRQDPGLGLRLIYFSYDVKMKEKGDIPEGYSVSREKKERFSLILESASTNQTSMYLCASSRPGEQYFGPGTRLTVT.